The T cell receptor (beta chain) under discussion was sequenced for a study of T-cell memory formation after mild COVID-19. Each CDR3 protein is one row after TCRdb ran MiXCR on the 5' RACE reads. The repertoire has approximately 440,000 distinct CDR3 sequences, 20% of them found once; the top ten carry about 8.1%. This clonotype was detected only a few times. The ends were cut back, 2 bases at V and 2 bases at J, with 11 bases in the middle. This CDR3 is 15 amino acids long. Germline V CDR1 and CDR2: KGHSH, LQKENI. This receptor was taken from an adult woman who had mild COVID-19 (a few samples of this study predate the infection). Cell type and time point are not known. The specimen was PBMCs or a T cell subset sorted from them (not recorded which). The chain couples TRBV18 to TRBJ2-3; maybe TRBD1 (5 bases). This CDR3 is CASSPSRQITDTQYF. The DNA for the CDR3 is TGTGCCAGCTCACCATCTCGACAGATCACAGATACGCAGTATTTT.